This TCR beta chain was captured in a study of T-cell memory formation after mild COVID-19. Overall study findings and caveats: Confirmation of SARS-CoV-2 specificity was lacking for second-wave clones peaking day 37.

Concerning this clonotype itself: Its cognate antigen is unknown.

TCRdb reanalysed the 5' RACE reads using MiXCR and keeps one entry per CDR3 protein. The profile covers about 620,000 distinct CDR3 sequences, with approximately 19% appearing a single time and around 11% taken by the ten largest. The sample consisted of PBMCs or a T cell subset sorted from them (not recorded which). The receptor comes from an adult woman who had mild COVID-19 (a few samples of this study predate the infection). Cell type and time point are not known.

The CDR3 DNA reads TGTGCCAGCAGTTACTCTGACACCAACTATGGCTACACCTTC. Protein product: CASSYSDTNYGYTF. The V gene is TRBV6-5, the J gene TRBJ1-2, with D hard to call. The V gene's germline CDR1 is MNHEY and CDR2 SVGAGI. The CDR3 runs to 14 residues. The V gene lost 0 bases and the J gene lost 2 bases, with 7 bases spanning the gap.